One T cell receptor beta chain is described in this entry. These data originate in a study of blood T cell repertoires in COVID-19. The repertoire was sequenced with immunoSEQ multiplex PCR; TCRdb's copy has only in-frame clones and lacks some. The top ten clones hold under 9% of a sample with approximately 54,000 clones, around 83% of them seen once. This CDR3 region has 15 residues. After removal of 0 bases from V and 2 bases from J, the junction contained 4 bases not matched to a gene. CDR1 and CDR2 from the germline V gene are SQVTM and ANQGSEA. The chain has TRBV29-1 and TRBJ2-7, with 10 bases fitting TRBD1. The sequenced sample was peripheral blood. The sequence derives from a human donor in a cohort sampled during active COVID-19. Written as DNA, the CDR3 is TGCAGCGTTGAAGATCAAGGGACAGGGGCCTACGAGCAGTACTTC. Protein: CSVEDQGTGAYEQYF.